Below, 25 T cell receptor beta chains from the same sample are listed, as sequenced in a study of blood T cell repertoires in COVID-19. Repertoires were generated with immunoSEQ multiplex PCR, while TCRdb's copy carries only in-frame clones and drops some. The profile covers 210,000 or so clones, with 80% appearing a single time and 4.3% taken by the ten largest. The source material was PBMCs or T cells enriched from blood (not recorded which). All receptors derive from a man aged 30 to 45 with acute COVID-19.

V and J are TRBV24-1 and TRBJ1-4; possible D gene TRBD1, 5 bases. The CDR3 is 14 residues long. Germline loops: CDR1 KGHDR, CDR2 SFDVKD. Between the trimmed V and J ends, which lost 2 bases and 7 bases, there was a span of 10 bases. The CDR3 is CATSDSRVAEKLFF. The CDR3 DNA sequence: TGTGCCACCAGTGATTCCAGGGTTGCTGAAAAACTGTTTTTT.

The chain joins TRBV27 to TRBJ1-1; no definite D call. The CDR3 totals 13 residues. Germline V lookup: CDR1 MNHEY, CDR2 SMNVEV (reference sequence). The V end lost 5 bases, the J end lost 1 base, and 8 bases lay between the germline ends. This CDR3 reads CASSPRGNTEAFF. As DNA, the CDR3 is TGTGCCAGCAGTCCTCGGGGGAACACTGAAGCTTTCTTT.

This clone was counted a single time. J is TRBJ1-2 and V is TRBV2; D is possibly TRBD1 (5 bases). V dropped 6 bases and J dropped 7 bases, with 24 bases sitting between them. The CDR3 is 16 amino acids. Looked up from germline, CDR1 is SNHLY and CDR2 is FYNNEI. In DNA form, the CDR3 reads TGTGCCAGCAGGAAAGGGGCCGCCGAGATCGGCTCTGGCTACACCTTC. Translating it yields CASRKGAAEIGSGYTF.

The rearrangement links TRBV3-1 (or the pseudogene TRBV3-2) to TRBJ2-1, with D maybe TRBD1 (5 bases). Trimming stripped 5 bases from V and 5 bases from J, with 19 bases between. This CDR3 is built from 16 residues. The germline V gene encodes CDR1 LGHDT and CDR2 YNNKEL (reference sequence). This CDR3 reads CASSISRGPTDNEQFF. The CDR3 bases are TGTGCCAGCAGCATTTCAAGGGGCCCCACTGACAATGAGCAGTTCTTC.

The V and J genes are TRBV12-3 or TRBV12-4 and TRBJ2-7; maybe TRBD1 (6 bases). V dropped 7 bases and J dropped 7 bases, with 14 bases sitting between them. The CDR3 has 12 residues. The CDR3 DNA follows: TGTGCCAGCACCGCCCAGGGGCGTGAGCAGTACTTC. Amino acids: CASTAQGREQYF.

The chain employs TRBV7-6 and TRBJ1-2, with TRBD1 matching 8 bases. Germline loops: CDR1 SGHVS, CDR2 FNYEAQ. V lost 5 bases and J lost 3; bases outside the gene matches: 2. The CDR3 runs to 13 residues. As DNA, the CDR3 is TGTGCCAGCAGCCTGACAGGGGACTATGGCTACACCTTC. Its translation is CASSLTGDYGYTF.

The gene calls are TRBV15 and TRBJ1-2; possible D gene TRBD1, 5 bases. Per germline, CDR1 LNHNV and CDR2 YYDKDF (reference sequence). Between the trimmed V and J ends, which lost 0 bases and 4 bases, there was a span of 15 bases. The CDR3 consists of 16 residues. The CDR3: CATSRETGGVFYGYTF. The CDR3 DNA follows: TGTGCCACCAGCAGAGAGACGGGGGGTGTCTTCTATGGCTACACCTTC.

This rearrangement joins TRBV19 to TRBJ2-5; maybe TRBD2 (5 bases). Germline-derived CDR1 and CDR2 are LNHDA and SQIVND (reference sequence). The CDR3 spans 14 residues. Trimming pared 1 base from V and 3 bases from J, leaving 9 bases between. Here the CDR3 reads CASSIGSGKETQYF. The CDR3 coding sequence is TGTGCCAGTAGTATAGGTTCGGGGAAAGAGACCCAGTACTTC.

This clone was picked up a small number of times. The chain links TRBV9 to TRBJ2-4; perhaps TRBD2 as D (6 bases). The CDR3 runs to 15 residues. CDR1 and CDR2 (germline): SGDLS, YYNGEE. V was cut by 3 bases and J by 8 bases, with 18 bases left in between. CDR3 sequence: CASSARGSGGDIQYF. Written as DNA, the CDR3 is TGTGCCAGCAGCGCGAGGGGAAGTGGAGGGGACATTCAGTACTTC.

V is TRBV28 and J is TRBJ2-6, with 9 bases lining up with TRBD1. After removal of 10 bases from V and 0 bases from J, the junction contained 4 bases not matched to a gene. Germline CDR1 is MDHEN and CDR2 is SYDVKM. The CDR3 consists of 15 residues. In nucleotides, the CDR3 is TGTGCCATTGACAGGGGGGTCTCTGGGGCCAACGTCCTGACTTTC. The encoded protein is CAIDRGVSGANVLTF.

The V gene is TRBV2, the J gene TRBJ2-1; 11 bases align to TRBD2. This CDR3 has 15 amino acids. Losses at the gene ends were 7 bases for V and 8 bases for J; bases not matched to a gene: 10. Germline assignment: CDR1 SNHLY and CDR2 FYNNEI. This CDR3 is CASKRTSGGGDEQFF. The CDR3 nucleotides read TGTGCCAGCAAAAGAACTAGCGGGGGTGGCGATGAGCAGTTCTTC.

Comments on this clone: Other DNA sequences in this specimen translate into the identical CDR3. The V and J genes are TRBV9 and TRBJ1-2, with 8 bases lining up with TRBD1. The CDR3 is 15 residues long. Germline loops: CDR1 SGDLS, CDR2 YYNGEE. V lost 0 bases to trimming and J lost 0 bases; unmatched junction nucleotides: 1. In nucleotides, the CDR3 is TGTGCCAGCAGCGTAGAACAGGGGGCTAACTATGGCTACACCTTC. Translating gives CASSVEQGANYGYTF. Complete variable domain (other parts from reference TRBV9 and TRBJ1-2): DSGVTQTPKHLITATGQRVTLRCSPRSGDLSVYWYQQSLDQGLQFLIQYYNGEERAKGNILERFSAQQFPDLHSELNLSSLELGDSALYFCASSVEQGANYGYTFGSGTRLTVV.

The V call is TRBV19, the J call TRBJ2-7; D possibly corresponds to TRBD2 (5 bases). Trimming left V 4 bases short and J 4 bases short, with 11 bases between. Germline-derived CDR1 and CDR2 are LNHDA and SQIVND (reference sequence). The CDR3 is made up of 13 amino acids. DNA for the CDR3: TGTGCCAGTAGTAGCGGGCTCCCATACGAGCAGTACTTC. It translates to CASSSGLPYEQYF.

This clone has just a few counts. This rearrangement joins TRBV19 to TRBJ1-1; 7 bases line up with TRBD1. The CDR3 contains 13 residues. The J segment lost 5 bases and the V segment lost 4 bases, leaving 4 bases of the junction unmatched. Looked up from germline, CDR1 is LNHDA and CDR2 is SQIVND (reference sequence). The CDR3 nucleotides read TGTGCCAGTAGTACAGGGGGGAGGACTGAAGCTTTCTTT. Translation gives CASSTGGRTEAFF.

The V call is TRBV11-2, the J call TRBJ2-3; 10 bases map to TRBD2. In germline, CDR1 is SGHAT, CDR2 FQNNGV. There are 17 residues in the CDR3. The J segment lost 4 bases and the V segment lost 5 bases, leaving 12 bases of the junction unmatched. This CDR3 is CASSRYGLAGVADTQYF. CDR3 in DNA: TGTGCCAGCAGCCGGTATGGGCTAGCGGGGGTAGCAGATACGCAGTATTTT.

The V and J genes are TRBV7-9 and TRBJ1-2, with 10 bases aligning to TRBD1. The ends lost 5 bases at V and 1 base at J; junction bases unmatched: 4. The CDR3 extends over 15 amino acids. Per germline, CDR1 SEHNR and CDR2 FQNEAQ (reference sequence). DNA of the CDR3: TGTGCCAGCAGCCAAGGACAGGGGGGTAACTATGGCTACACCTTC. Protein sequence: CASSQGQGGNYGYTF.

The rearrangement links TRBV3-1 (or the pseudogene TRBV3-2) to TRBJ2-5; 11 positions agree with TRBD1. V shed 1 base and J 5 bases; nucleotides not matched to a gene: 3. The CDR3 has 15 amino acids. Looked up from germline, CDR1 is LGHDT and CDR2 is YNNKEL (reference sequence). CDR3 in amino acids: CASSQGDRGWETQYF. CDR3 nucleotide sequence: TGTGCCAGCAGCCAAGGGGACAGGGGGTGGGAGACCCAGTACTTC.

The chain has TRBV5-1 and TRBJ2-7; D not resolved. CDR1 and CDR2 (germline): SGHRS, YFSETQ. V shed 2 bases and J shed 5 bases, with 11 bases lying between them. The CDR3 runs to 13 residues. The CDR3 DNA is TGCGCCAGCAGCTTCATTGGTGACAACGAGCAGTACTTC. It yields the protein CASSFIGDNEQYF. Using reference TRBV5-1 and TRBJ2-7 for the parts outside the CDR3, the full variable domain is KAGVTQTPRYLIKTRGQQVTLSCSPISGHRSVSWYQQTPGQGLQFLFEYFSETQRNKGNFPGRFSGRQFSNSRSEMNVSTLELGDSALYLCASSFIGDNEQYFGPGTRLTVT.

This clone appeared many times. DNA for the CDR3: TGTGCCATTCAGGCAGCTTATAGCAATCAGCCCCAGCATTTT. This translates into CAIQAAYSNQPQHF. The genes are TRBV28 and TRBJ1-5; D ambiguous. V dropped 10 bases and J dropped 0 bases, with 13 bases sitting between them. Germline V gives CDR1 MDHEN, CDR2 SYDVKM. The CDR3 has 14 amino acids.

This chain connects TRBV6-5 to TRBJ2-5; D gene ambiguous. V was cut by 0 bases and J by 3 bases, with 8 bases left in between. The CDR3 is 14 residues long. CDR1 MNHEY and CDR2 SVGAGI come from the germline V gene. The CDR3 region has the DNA TGTGCCAGCAGTTACTCGTACTCGGAAGAGACCCAGTACTTC. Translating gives CASSYSYSEETQYF.

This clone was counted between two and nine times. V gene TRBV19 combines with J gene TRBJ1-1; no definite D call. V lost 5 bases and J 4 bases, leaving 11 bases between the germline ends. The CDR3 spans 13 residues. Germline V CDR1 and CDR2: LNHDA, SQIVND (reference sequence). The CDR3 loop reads CASSRVTSTEAFF. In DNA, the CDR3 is TGTGCCAGTAGTCGTGTTACGAGCACTGAAGCTTTCTTT. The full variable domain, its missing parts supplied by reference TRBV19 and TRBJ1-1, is DGGITQSPKYLFRKEGQNVTLSCEQNLNHDAMYWYRQDPGQGLRLIYYSQIVNDFQKGDIAEGYSVSREKKESFPLTVTSAQKNPTAFYLCASSRVTSTEAFFGQGTRLTVV.

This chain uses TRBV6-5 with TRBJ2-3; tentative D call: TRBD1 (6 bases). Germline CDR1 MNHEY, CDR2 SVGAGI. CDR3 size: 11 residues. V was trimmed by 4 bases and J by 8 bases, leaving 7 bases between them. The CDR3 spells CASSLGATQYF. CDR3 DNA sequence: TGTGCCAGCAGTTTGGGGGCTACGCAGTATTTT.

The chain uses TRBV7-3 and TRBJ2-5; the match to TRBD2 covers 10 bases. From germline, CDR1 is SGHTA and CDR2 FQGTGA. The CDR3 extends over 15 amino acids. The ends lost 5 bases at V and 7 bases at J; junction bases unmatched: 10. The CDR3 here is CASSPNSGGQRTQYF. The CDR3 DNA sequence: TGTGCCAGCAGCCCCAATAGCGGGGGGCAGCGGACCCAGTACTTC.

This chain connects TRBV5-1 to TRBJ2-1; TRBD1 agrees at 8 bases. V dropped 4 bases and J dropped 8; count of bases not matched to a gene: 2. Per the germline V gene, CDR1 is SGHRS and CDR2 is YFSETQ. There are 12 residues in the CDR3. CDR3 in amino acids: CASSGQGYEQFF. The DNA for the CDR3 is TGCGCCAGCAGCGGACAGGGCTATGAGCAGTTCTTC.

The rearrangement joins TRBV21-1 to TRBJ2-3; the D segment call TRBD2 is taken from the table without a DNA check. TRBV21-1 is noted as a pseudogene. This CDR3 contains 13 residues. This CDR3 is CATLSFSTDTQYF. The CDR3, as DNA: TGTGCCACCCTTTCCTTTAGCACAGATACGCAGTATTTT.